This T cell receptor (beta chain) came from a study of neurological immune-mediated disorders. Study outcomes and limitations: While HTLV-1-associated myelopathy showed the greatest TCR clonal expansion, multiple sclerosis showed the least, falling below healthy controls.

CDR1 and CDR2 (germline): SGHRS, YFSETQ. The V and J ends lost 3 bases and 1 base, in that order; junction bases with no gene match: 5. CDR3 size: 15 residues. cDNA was made by 5'RACE with 10-nucleotide random UMIs. TCRdb passed the 5' RACE reads through MiXCR, listing each CDR3 protein once. The sample holds about 84,000 distinct CDR3 sequences, over 9% seen once. Volunteers at a blood bank in Maryland, USA, were the healthy controls. Libraries used 2 million unsorted PBMCs kept frozen in RNAlater. This clonotype is labeled medium-sized. Its antigen remains unknown. The sample taken for sequencing was PBMCs. The genes are TRBV5-1 and TRBJ1-1; 8 nucleotides line up with TRBD1. The TCR was taken from a man aged 40-55 years in good health. The DNA for the CDR3 is TGCGCCAGCAGCTCGAAAGGACAGGGGAACACTGAAGCTTTCTTT. Translated: CASSSKGQGNTEAFF.